Below, 27 T cell receptor beta chains from the same sample are listed, as sequenced in a study of control samples from healthy donors and cancer patients. Profiling relied on immunoSEQ multiplex PCR, and the TCRdb table lists in-frame clones only, not all of them. The table lists tens of thousands of clones, around 95% of them singletons, with approximately 4.3% in the top ten. The sequenced sample was blood. All receptors come from a man between 25 and 39 years old in good health.

The rearrangement links TRBV6-6 to TRBJ1-5; 9 bases align to TRBD1. Germline V gene lookup returns CDR1 MNHNY and CDR2 SVGAGI (reference sequence). Trimming removed 5 bases from V and 7 bases from J; junction bases left unmatched: 9. The CDR3 sequence is 15 residues long. The CDR3 bases are TGTGCCAGCAGTCCGGGACAGGGAGAGGGACAGCCCCAGCATTTT. This gives the protein CASSPGQGEGQPQHF.

V gene TRBV5-5 combines with J gene TRBJ1-2; TRBD1 matches 10 bases. This CDR3 spans 18 amino acids. Trimming removed 5 bases from V and 0 bases from J; junction bases left unmatched: 13. Germline V gene sequence: CDR1 SGHKS, CDR2 YYEKEE (reference sequence). The CDR3 region is CASRGDRGFTEANYGYTF. The CDR3 region has the DNA TGTGCCAGCAGGGGGGACAGGGGATTCACAGAAGCTAACTATGGCTACACCTTC.

This rearrangement joins TRBV19 to TRBJ1-3; D is unresolved. The germline V gene encodes CDR1 LNHDA and CDR2 SQIVND (reference sequence). V lost 2 bases and J 0 bases, leaving 17 bases between the germline ends. The CDR3 length is 18 residues. CDR3 region: CASSISLARPTSGNTIYF. The CDR3, as DNA: TGTGCCAGTAGTATAAGCTTGGCCAGACCTACCTCTGGAAACACCATATATTTT.

The V gene is TRBV14, the J gene TRBJ2-7; 8 bases match TRBD1. V lost 4 bases to trimming and J lost 10 bases; unmatched junction nucleotides: 18. CDR3 length: 16 residues. The germline CDR1 and CDR2 sequences are SGHDN and FVKESK. CDR3 sequence: CASSRPRGGQGWRQYF. In nucleotides, the CDR3 is TGTGCCAGCAGCCGGCCCAGGGGAGGACAGGGATGGCGTCAGTACTTC.

This clone appeared a single time. This chain connects TRBV5-1 to TRBJ2-1; tentatively, D is TRBD2 (6 bases). With 2 bases removed from V and 4 bases from J, the gap between germline ends came to 16 bases. Germline CDR1 SGHRS, CDR2 YFSETQ. The CDR3 has 16 amino acids. CDR3 in amino acids: CASSFTGTSPYNEQFF. The DNA for the CDR3 is TGCGCCAGCAGCTTTACCGGGACTTCTCCTTACAATGAGCAGTTCTTC.

CDR3 sequence (DNA): TGTGCCAGCAGTGCGCCGGGACAGGGCTATCAGCCCCAGCATTTT. Its protein is CASSAPGQGYQPQHF. The V call is TRBV6-6, the J call TRBJ1-5, with 9 bases matching TRBD1. This CDR3 region has 15 residues. Germline-derived CDR1 and CDR2 are MNHNY and SVGAGI (reference sequence). After removal of 5 bases from V and 5 bases from J, the junction contained 7 bases not matched to a gene.

This rearrangement joins TRBV7-3 to TRBJ2-2; 9 nucleotides match TRBD1. The trim removed 1 base at V and 6 bases at J, leaving 3 bases unmatched. Germline V gives CDR1 SGHTA, CDR2 FQGTGA. The CDR3 length is 15 residues. The CDR3 spells CASSLIWTGAGELFF. Written as DNA, the CDR3 is TGTGCCAGCAGCTTAATTTGGACAGGGGCCGGGGAGCTGTTTTTT. Full variable domain (rest looked up from reference TRBV7-3 and TRBJ2-2): GAGVSQTPSNKVTEKGKYVELRCDPISGHTALYWYRQSLGQGPEFLIYFQGTGAADDSGLPNDRFFAVRPEGSVSTLKIQRTERGDSAVYLCASSLIWTGAGELFFGEGSRLTVL.

The chain recombines TRBV5-1 with TRBJ2-1, with D unresolved. The CDR3 has 15 amino acids. The germline V gene has CDR1 SGHRS and CDR2 YFSETQ. With 3 bases removed from V and 0 bases from J, the gap between germline ends came to 10 bases. The CDR3 loop reads CASSSQTTSYNEQFF. CDR3 DNA: TGCGCCAGCAGCTCCCAAACGACCTCCTACAATGAGCAGTTCTTC.

V and J are TRBV5-5 and TRBJ2-2; TRBD2 agrees at 10 bases. CDR3 length: 17 residues. After removal of 1 base from V and 5 bases from J, the junction contained 8 bases not matched to a gene. Germline V gene lookup returns CDR1 SGHKS and CDR2 YYEKEE (reference sequence). CDR3 DNA sequence: TGTGCCAGCAGCTTGTCTTTCGGGACTAGCGTAACCGGGGAGCTGTTTTTT. Translated, it gives CASSLSFGTSVTGELFF.

The chain uses TRBV9 and TRBJ1-1; D not resolved. The CDR3 is made up of 12 amino acids. V was clipped by 4 bases and J by 4 bases, with 8 bases between them. Germline assignment: CDR1 SGDLS and CDR2 YYNGEE. In DNA form, the CDR3 reads TGTGCCAGCAGCCCCCACGGCACTGAAGCTTTCTTT. As protein: CASSPHGTEAFF.

The J gene is TRBJ2-7, the V gene TRBV27; either TRBD1 or TRBD2 may supply D (5 bases each). CDR1 MNHEY and CDR2 SMNVEV come from the germline V gene (reference sequence). The ends were cut back, 6 bases at V and 6 bases at J, with 18 bases in the middle. The CDR3 is 14 residues long. CDR3 DNA: TGTGCCAGCAGCCCGGAAGACAGACTACGCGAGCAGTACTTC. Protein: CASSPEDRLREQYF.

This rearrangement joins TRBV6-5 to TRBJ2-1; no firm D call. Germline V CDR1 and CDR2: MNHEY, SVGAGI. V lost 7 bases to trimming and J lost 9 bases, with 22 bases between them. CDR3 length: 15 residues. DNA of the CDR3: TGTGCCAGCAATAAACGGGTCGACACGGCCTTTGAGCAGTTCTTC. It specifies CASNKRVDTAFEQFF.

The chain carries TRBV10-3 and TRBJ2-2; 7 positions match TRBD1. V lost 6 bases and J lost 2; bases outside the gene matches: 9. The CDR3 runs 16 residues. Germline values: CDR1 ENHRY, CDR2 SYGVKD. CDR3 DNA: TGTGCCATCAGACAGGGGATCGCTACAAACACCGGGGAGCTGTTTTTT. Translation gives CAIRQGIATNTGELFF.

The J gene is TRBJ1-5, the V gene TRBV5-6; 8 bases agree with TRBD1. J was trimmed by 4 bases and V by 2 bases; bases with no gene match: 8. Germline V gene sequence: CDR1 SGHDT, CDR2 YYEEEE. The CDR3 contains 16 residues. The CDR3 region is CASSFTDGQGNQPQHF. CDR3 DNA: TGTGCCAGCAGCTTTACTGATGGACAGGGAAATCAGCCCCAGCATTTT.

In its sample, this clone was seen once. V gene TRBV12-3 or TRBV12-4 combines with J gene TRBJ1-2; D ambiguous. This CDR3 is 13 amino acids long. The germline V and J ends were trimmed by 4 bases and 9 bases, with 15 bases remaining between them. DNA of the CDR3: TGTGCCAGCAGTTCTGGACGGCACTCACGCTACACCTTC. Its protein is CASSSGRHSRYTF.

The rearrangement uses TRBV27 and TRBJ2-7; D uncertain. Per germline, CDR1 MNHEY and CDR2 SMNVEV (reference sequence). The CDR3 length is 13 residues. The V end lost 3 bases, the J end lost 0 bases, and 6 bases lay between the germline ends. The CDR3 here is CASSFRASYEQYF. CDR3 nucleotides: TGTGCCAGCAGTTTCCGGGCCTCCTACGAGCAGTACTTC.

This sequence joins TRBV25-1 and TRBJ2-7, with TRBD2 as a possible D gene (5 bases). This CDR3 region has 14 residues. V lost 4 bases to trimming and J lost 5 bases, with 15 bases between them. The germline V gene has CDR1 MGHDK and CDR2 SYGVNS. CDR3 DNA sequence: TGTGCCAGCAGTGCCGCGGGCCCCGTGGACGAGCAGTACTTC. Protein product: CASSAAGPVDEQYF.

Note on this clone: Other DNA sequences in this sample translate to the same CDR3. This chain links TRBV12-2 with TRBJ1-4. TRBV12-2 is given as a pseudogene. There are 16 residues in the CDR3. The CDR3 reads CASRLEGEGRGEKLFF. The CDR3 DNA reads as TGTGCAAGTCGCTTAGAAGGAGAGGGGCGGGGTGAAAAACTGTTTTTT.

This clone appeared once. The chain carries TRBV5-1 and TRBJ2-4; possibly TRBD2 for D (6 bases). V lost 0 bases and J lost 0, with 22 bases in between. The CDR3 contains 20 residues. Germline CDR1 SGHRS, CDR2 YFSETQ. For the CDR3, the DNA is TGCGCCAGCAGCTTGGTGGCCCTAGCGTTGAGAGTACAAGCCAAAAACATTCAGTACTTC. It is translated as CASSLVALALRVQAKNIQYF.

The V call is TRBV4-1, the J call TRBJ2-2; TRBD2 aligns across 8 bases. There are 16 residues in the CDR3. V lost 1 base, J lost 6 bases, and 7 bases stayed unmatched. CDR1 and CDR2 from the germline V gene are MGHRA and YSYEKL. CDR3 in amino acids: CASSQVAGRSAGELFF. CDR3 coding DNA: TGCGCCAGCAGCCAAGTAGCGGGAAGGTCAGCCGGGGAGCTGTTTTTT.

This chain joins TRBV11-2 and TRBJ2-1; D gene ambiguous. Trimming stripped 5 bases from V and 4 bases from J, with 15 bases between. Looked up from germline, CDR1 is SGHAT and CDR2 is FQNNGV. The CDR3 runs to 15 residues. In nucleotides, the CDR3 is TGTGCCAGCAGCCCCGAGCAGAGACTTTACAATGAGCAGTTCTTC. It encodes CASSPEQRLYNEQFF.

The V call is TRBV27, the J call TRBJ2-7, with a tentative D call TRBD2 (5 bases). V was clipped by 5 bases and J by 3 bases, with 11 bases between them. Germline loops: CDR1 MNHEY, CDR2 SMNVEV (reference sequence). The CDR3 is 13 residues long. CDR3 sequence (DNA): TGTGCCAGCAGTCCGGGATCCCTCTACGAGCAGTACTTC. Its protein is CASSPGSLYEQYF.

A few counts support this clone. This chain links TRBV7-9 with TRBJ1-6; D perhaps matches TRBD1 (5 bases). Per germline, CDR1 SEHNR and CDR2 FQNEAQ (reference sequence). CDR3 length: 14 amino acids. V was shortened by 1 base and J by 11 bases, with 12 bases between the two germline ends. The chain's CDR3 is CASSLEGMGAPLHF. The CDR3 DNA is TGTGCCAGCAGCTTAGAGGGCATGGGGGCACCCCTCCACTTT.

This clone was detected a few times. The chain employs TRBV6-5 and TRBJ2-7; TRBD1 might be the D (5 bases). The V gene's germline CDR1 is MNHEY and CDR2 SVGAGI. There are 12 residues in the CDR3. The germline V and J ends were trimmed by 6 bases and 1 base, with 7 bases remaining between them. CDR3 sequence reads: CASRQGSYEQYF. CDR3 nucleotides: TGTGCCAGCAGGCAGGGATCCTACGAGCAGTACTTC.

The genes are TRBV7-9 and TRBJ1-1; 8 bases fit TRBD1. The J segment lost 9 bases and the V segment lost 5 bases, leaving 8 bases of the junction unmatched. Germline V gene lookup returns CDR1 SEHNR and CDR2 FQNEAQ (reference sequence). The CDR3 loop spans 13 amino acids. CDR3 sequence (DNA): TGTGCCAGCAGCCTCGACCGGGACAGGAAAGCTTTCTTT. Translation gives CASSLDRDRKAFF.

On this clone: Other DNA sequences in this sample translate to the same CDR3. V is TRBV4-2 and J is TRBJ1-5; tentatively, D is TRBD1 (6 bases). Trimming took 0 bases from V and 7 from J, leaving 22 bases between them. The CDR3 covers 18 residues. In germline, CDR1 is LGHNA, CDR2 YNFKEQ. DNA of the CDR3: TGTGCCAGCAGCCAAGATTTCAGGGGAGGGGTCGGGGGGCAGCCCCAGCATTTT. Residues: CASSQDFRGGVGGQPQHF.

The chain couples TRBV5-6 to TRBJ1-1; D might be TRBD1 (6 bases). This CDR3 is built from 13 residues. CDR1 SGHDT and CDR2 YYEEEE come from the germline V gene. The V gene lost 2 bases and the J gene lost 4 bases, with 9 bases spanning the gap. The CDR3 coding sequence is TGTGCCAGCAGCTTACAGGGCTTCACTGAAGCTTTCTTT. This translates into CASSLQGFTEAFF. Supplemented by reference TRBV5-6 and TRBJ1-1, the full variable domain reads DAGVTQSPTHLIKTRGQQVTLRCSPKSGHDTVSWYQQALGQGPQFIFQYYEEEERQRGNFPDRFSGHQFPNYSSELNVNALLLGDSALYLCASSLQGFTEAFFGQGTRLTVV.